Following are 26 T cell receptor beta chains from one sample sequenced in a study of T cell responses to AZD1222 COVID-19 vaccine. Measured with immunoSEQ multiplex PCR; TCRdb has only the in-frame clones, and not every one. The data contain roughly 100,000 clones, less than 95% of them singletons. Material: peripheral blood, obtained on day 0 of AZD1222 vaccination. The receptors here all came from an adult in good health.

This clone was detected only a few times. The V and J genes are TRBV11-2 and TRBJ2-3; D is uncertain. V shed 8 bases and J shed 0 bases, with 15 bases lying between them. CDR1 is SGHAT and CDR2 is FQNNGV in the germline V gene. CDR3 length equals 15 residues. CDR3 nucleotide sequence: TGTGCCAGCGCGGTGAGAGCGCCGAGCACAGATACGCAGTATTTT. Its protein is CASAVRAPSTDTQYF.

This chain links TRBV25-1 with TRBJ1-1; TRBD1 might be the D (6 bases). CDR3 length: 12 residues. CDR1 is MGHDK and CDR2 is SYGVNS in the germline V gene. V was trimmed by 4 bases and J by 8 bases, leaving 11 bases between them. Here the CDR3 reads CASSGITGEAFF. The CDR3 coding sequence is TGTGCCAGCAGTGGAATAACAGGGGAAGCTTTCTTT.

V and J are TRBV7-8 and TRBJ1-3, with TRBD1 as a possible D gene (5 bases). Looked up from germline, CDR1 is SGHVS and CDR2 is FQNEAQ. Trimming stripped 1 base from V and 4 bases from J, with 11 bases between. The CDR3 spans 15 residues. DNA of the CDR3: TGTGCCAGCAGCTTAGAAGGGGCACGAGGAAACACCATATATTTT. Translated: CASSLEGARGNTIYF.

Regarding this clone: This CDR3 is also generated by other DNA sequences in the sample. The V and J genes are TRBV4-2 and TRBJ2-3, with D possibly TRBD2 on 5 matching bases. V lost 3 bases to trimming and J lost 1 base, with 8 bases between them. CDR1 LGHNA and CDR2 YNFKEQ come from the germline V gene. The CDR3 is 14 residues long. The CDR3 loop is CASSQDWRTDTQYF. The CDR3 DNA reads TGTGCCAGCAGCCAGGACTGGCGCACAGATACGCAGTATTTT.

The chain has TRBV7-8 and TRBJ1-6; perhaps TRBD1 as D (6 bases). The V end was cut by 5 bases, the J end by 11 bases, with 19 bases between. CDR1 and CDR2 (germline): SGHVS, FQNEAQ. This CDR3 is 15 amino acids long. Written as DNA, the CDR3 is TGTGCCAGCAGCGCCGCCCCGGGACAATCACCACCCCTCCACTTT. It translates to CASSAAPGQSPPLHF.

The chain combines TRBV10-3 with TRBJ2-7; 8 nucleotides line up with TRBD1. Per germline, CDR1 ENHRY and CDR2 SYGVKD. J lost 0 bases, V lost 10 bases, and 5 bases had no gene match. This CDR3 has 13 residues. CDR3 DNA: TGTGCCAGCGGACAGGGAAACTCCTACGAGCAGTACTTC. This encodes CASGQGNSYEQYF.

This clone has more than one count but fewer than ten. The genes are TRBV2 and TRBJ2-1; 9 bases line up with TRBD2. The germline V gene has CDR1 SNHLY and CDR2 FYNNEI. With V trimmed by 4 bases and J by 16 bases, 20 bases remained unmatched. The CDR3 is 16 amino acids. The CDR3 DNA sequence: TGTGCCAGCAGTGCACAGTCCCTGGGTAGCGGGGGACCATCCTTCTTC. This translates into CASSAQSLGSGGPSFF.

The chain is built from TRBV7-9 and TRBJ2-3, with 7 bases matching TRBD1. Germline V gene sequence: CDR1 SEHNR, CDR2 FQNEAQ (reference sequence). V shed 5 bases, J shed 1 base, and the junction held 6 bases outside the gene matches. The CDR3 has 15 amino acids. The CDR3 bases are TGTGCCAGCAGCCAGGGGGTCTTGGGCACAGATACGCAGTATTTT. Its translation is CASSQGVLGTDTQYF.

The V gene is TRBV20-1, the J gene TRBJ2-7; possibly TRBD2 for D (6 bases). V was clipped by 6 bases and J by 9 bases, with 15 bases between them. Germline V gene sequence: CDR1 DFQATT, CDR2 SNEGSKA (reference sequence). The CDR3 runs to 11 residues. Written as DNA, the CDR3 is TGCAGTGCCAGCGGGCCCCCGGGGCAGTACTTC. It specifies CSASGPPGQYF.

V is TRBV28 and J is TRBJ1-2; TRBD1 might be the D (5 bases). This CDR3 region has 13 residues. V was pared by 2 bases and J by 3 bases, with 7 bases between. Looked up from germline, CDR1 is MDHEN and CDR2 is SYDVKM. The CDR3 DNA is TGTGCCAGCAGTTTAAGGGGTTACTATGGCTACACCTTC. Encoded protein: CASSLRGYYGYTF.

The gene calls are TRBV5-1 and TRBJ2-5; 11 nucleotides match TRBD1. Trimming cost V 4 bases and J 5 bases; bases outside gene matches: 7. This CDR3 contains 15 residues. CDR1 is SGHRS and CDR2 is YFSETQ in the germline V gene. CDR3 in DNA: TGCGCCAGCAGCAGCAGGACAGGGGGCAGGGAGACCCAGTACTTC. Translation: CASSSRTGGRETQYF.

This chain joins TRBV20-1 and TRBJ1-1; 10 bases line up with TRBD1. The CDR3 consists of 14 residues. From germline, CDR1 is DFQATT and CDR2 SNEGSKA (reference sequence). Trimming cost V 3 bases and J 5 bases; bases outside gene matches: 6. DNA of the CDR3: TGCAGTGCTAGTCCTCGACAGGGGGCGACTGAAGCTTTCTTT. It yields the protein CSASPRQGATEAFF.

CDR3 sequence: CASSVSGGTNQPQHF. The CDR3 bases are TGTGCCAGCAGCGTGTCAGGGGGGACCAATCAGCCCCAGCATTTT. This rearrangement joins TRBV9 to TRBJ1-5; 7 nucleotides line up with TRBD1. The CDR3 sequence is 15 residues long. V lost 2 bases, J lost 3 bases, and 5 bases stayed unmatched. Germline-derived CDR1 and CDR2 are SGDLS and YYNGEE. The full variable domain, its missing parts supplied by reference TRBV9 and TRBJ1-5, is DSGVTQTPKHLITATGQRVTLRCSPRSGDLSVYWYQQSLDQGLQFLIQYYNGEERAKGNILERFSAQQFPDLHSELNLSSLELGDSALYFCASSVSGGTNQPQHFGDGTRLSIL.

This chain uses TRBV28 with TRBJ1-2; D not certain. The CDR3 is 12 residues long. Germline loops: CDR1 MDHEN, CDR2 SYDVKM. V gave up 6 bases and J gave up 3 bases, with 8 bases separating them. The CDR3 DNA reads TGTGCCAGCAGCCTCGGACACTATGGCTACACCTTC. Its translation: CASSLGHYGYTF.

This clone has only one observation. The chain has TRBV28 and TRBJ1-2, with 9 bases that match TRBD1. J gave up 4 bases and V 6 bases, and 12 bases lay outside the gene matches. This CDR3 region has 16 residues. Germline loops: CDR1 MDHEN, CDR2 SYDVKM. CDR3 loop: CASSTRPGQGFYGYTF. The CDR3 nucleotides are TGTGCCAGCAGCACTAGACCGGGACAGGGATTCTATGGCTACACCTTC.

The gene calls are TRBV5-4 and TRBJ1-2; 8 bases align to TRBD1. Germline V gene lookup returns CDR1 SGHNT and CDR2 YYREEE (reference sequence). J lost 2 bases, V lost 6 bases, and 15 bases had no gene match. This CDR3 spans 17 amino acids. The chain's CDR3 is CASTQGGAGGLNYGYTF. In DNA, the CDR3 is TGTGCCAGCACCCAAGGGGGGGCAGGGGGCCTAAACTATGGCTACACCTTC.

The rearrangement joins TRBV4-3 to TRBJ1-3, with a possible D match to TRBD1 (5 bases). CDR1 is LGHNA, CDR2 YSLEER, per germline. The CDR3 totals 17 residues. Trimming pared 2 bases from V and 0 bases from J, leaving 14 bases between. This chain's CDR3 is CASSQTLQAYSGNTIYF. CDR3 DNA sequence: TGCGCCAGCAGCCAAACTTTACAGGCCTACTCTGGAAACACCATATATTTT.

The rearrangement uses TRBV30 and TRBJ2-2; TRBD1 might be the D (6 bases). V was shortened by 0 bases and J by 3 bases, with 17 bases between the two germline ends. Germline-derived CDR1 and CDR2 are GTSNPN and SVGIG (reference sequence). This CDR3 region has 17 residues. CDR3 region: CAWSVQLTGRYTGELFF. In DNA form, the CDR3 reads TGTGCCTGGAGTGTACAGTTAACAGGGCGCTACACCGGGGAGCTGTTTTTT.

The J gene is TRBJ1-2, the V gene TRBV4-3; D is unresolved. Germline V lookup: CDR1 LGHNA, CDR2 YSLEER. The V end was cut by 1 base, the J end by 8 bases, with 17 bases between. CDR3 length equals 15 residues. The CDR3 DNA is TGCGCCAGCAGCCAAGTTGGGCGGCGGACTTGGGGCTACACCTTC. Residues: CASSQVGRRTWGYTF.

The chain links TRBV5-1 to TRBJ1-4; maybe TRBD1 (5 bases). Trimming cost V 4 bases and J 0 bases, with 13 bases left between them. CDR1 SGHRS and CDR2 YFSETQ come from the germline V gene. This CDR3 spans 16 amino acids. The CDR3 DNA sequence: TGCGCCAGCAGCCCCGGGGACGGTGCAACTAATGAAAAACTGTTTTTT. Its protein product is CASSPGDGATNEKLFF.

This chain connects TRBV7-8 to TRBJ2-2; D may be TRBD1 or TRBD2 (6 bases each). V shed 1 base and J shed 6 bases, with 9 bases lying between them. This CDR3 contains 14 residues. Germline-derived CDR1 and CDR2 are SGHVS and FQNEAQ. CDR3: CASSLEGGPGELFF. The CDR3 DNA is TGTGCCAGCAGCTTAGAGGGGGGACCCGGGGAGCTGTTTTTT.

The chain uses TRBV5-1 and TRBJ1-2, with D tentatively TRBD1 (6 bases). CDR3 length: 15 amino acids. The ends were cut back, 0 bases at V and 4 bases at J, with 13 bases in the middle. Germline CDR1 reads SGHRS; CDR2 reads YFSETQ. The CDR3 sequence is CASSLGGQPGYGYTF. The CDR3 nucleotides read TGCGCCAGCAGCTTGGGGGGACAACCTGGCTATGGCTACACCTTC.

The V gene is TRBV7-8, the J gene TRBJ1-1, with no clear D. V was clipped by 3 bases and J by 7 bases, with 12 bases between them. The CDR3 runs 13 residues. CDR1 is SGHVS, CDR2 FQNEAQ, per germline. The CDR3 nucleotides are TGTGCCAGCAGCTTTACGAGGAACGGTGAAGCTTTCTTT. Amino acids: CASSFTRNGEAFF.

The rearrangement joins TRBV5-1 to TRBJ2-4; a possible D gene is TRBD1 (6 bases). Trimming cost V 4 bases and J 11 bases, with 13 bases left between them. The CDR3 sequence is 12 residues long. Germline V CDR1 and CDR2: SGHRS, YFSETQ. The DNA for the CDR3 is TGCGCCAGCAGCAAGGGGGTGGGGTTTCAGTACTTC. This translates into CASSKGVGFQYF. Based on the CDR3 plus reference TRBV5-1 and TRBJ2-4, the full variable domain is KAGVTQTPRYLIKTRGQQVTLSCSPISGHRSVSWYQQTPGQGLQFLFEYFSETQRNKGNFPGRFSGRQFSNSRSEMNVSTLELGDSALYLCASSKGVGFQYFGAGTRLSVL.

The DNA for the CDR3 is TGCGCCAGCAGCCAAGGCGAGACAGGGTTCCCAGATACGCAGTATTTT. It specifies CASSQGETGFPDTQYF. This rearrangement joins TRBV4-1 to TRBJ2-3, with 7 bases aligning to TRBD1. The CDR3 is 16 amino acids. J was trimmed by 4 bases and V by 1 base; bases with no gene match: 8. Germline loops: CDR1 MGHRA, CDR2 YSYEKL.

The chain's CDR3 is CASSPDRPTAQYF. CDR3 nucleotide sequence: TGCGCCAGCAGCCCGGACAGACCCACGGCCCAGTACTTC. The chain is built from TRBV5-1 and TRBJ2-5; tentatively, D is TRBD1 (6 bases). The ends were cut back, 4 bases at V and 9 bases at J, with 16 bases in the middle. Germline CDR1 reads SGHRS; CDR2 reads YFSETQ. The CDR3 loop spans 13 amino acids.